Sequencing of this TCR beta chain was carried out in a study of cytomegalovirus exposure and HLA in healthy donors. All the people who gave samples were healthy bone marrow donors. Study-level findings and limits: In a later analysis, at a false discovery rate of 0.05, fewer than 20,000 TCR beta sequences were associated with HLA alleles.

In regard to this clone: Antigen unknown.

CDR3 size: 14 residues. Germline V gene data show CDR1 as SGDLS and CDR2 as YYNGEE. V was trimmed by 3 bases and J by 1 base, leaving 8 bases between them. The primer mix had 60 Vbeta and 13 Jbeta primers. Here immunoSEQ multiplex PCR was the method, and the copy in TCRdb shows in-frame clones only, minus some. The sample comprises approximately 190,000 clones, around 85% of which are singletons, and 3.5% to 4% rests with the top ten. The genes are TRBV9 and TRBJ1-3; D ambiguous. This TCR derives from a man aged 45-65 years in good health and CMV-seronegative. The specimen sequenced was PBMCs. CDR3 sequence reads: CASSARESGNTIYF. CDR3 sequence (DNA): TGTGCCAGCAGCGCGAGGGAGTCTGGAAACACCATATATTTT.